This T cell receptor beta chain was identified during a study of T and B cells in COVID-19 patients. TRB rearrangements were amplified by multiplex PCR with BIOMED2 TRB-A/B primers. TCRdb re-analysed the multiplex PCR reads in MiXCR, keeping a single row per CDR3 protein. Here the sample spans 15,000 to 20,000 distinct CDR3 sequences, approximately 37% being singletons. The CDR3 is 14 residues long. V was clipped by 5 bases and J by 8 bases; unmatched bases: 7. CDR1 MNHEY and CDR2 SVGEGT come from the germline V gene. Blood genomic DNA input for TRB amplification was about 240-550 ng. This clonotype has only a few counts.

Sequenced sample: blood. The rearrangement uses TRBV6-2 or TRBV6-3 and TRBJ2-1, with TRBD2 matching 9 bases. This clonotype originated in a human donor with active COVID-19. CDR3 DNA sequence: TGTGCCAGCAGTGAGGCGGGGGGGCCCCATGAGCAGTTCTTC. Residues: CASSEAGGPHEQFF.